Below, 9 T cell receptor beta chains from the same sample are listed, as sequenced in a study of T cells in Graves' hyperthyroidism and ophthalmopathy. It was RNA transcripts that yielded the amplified TCR beta CDR3 regions. When the TCR CDR3 underwent first-round RT-PCR, the HTBI primer set was used. TCRdb used MiXCR to reprocess the multiplex PCR reads, holding one entry per CDR3 protein. Of roughly 380,000 distinct CDR3 sequences in the sample, roughly an eighth are singletons; the top ten hold 5.3%. The sample consisted of blood. These receptors all come from a woman aged 18 to 35 with Graves' hyperthyroidism.

This clonotype was counted ten times or more. This chain links TRBV19 with TRBJ1-2; 9 bases map to TRBD1. The germline V gene has CDR1 LNHDA and CDR2 SQIVND (reference sequence). The V gene end was trimmed by 10 bases and the J gene end by 3 bases; junction bases not matched to a gene: 12. This CDR3 spans 15 amino acids. This chain's CDR3 is CATAEGTGYHYGYTF. The CDR3 DNA sequence: TGTGCCACCGCGGAGGGGACAGGGTATCACTATGGCTACACCTTC.

This sequence joins TRBV19 and TRBJ2-1; the match to TRBD1 covers 7 bases. CDR3 length: 16 amino acids. V lost 6 bases to trimming and J lost 5 bases; unmatched junction nucleotides: 13. Germline CDR1 LNHDA, CDR2 SQIVND (reference sequence). In DNA, the CDR3 is TGTGCCAGTAGCATATTTCGGGGACAGAGGAACAATGAGCAGTTCTTC. Translation gives CASSIFRGQRNNEQFF.

This clonotype was observed at least ten times. For the CDR3, the DNA is TGCGCCAGCAGCTGGAGGGCAGGGAACAATGAGCAGTTCTTC. Encoded protein: CASSWRAGNNEQFF. The J gene is TRBJ2-1, the V gene TRBV5-1; D might be TRBD2 (6 bases). This CDR3 has 14 amino acids. Trimming took 3 bases from V and 5 from J, leaving 12 bases between them. Germline assignment: CDR1 SGHRS and CDR2 YFSETQ. The complete variable domain, with remaining parts taken from reference TRBV5-1 and TRBJ2-1, reads KAGVTQTPRYLIKTRGQQVTLSCSPISGHRSVSWYQQTPGQGLQFLFEYFSETQRNKGNFPGRFSGRQFSNSRSEMNVSTLELGDSALYLCASSWRAGNNEQFFGPGTRLTVL.

The chain recombines TRBV7-6 with TRBJ2-5; 10 bases agree with TRBD2. The CDR3 extends over 15 amino acids. Germline assignment: CDR1 SGHVS and CDR2 FNYEAQ. With 1 base clipped from V and 4 bases from J, the junction kept 3 bases outside the gene matches. CDR3 loop: CASSLVAGGSETQYF. For the CDR3, the DNA is TGTGCCAGCAGCTTAGTAGCGGGAGGCTCAGAGACCCAGTACTTC.

This clonotype was observed at least ten times. The V and J genes are TRBV11-1 and TRBJ2-6; possibly TRBD2 for D (5 bases). The V end lost 5 bases, the J end lost 0 bases, and 20 bases lay between the germline ends. CDR1 and CDR2 from the germline V gene are SGHAT and FQDESV (reference sequence). This CDR3 contains 19 residues. The CDR3 DNA reads TGTGCCAGCAGCCCCCCTCCGCGGAGGTCGAGCTCTGGGGCCAACGTCCTGACTTTC. It yields the protein CASSPPPRRSSSGANVLTF.

This clonotype has ten or more counts. The J gene is TRBJ1-1, the V gene TRBV30; possibly TRBD1 for D (6 bases). The CDR3 totals 15 residues. V dropped 0 bases and J dropped 4 bases, with 15 bases sitting between them. The germline V gene has CDR1 GTSNPN and CDR2 SVGIG (reference sequence). The CDR3 here is CAWSVIYRAGTEAFF. CDR3 sequence (DNA): TGTGCCTGGAGTGTTATCTACAGGGCTGGCACTGAAGCTTTCTTT. Supplemented by reference TRBV30 and TRBJ1-1, the full variable domain reads SQTIHQWPATLVQPVGSPLSLECTVEGTSNPNLYWYRQAAGRGLQLLFYSVGIGQISSEVPQNLSASRPQDRQFILSSKKLLLSDSGFYLCAWSVIYRAGTEAFFGQGTRLTVV.

This clonotype was found many times. The chain joins TRBV14 to TRBJ2-1; 9 bases agree with TRBD1. This CDR3 is 16 amino acids long. CDR1 is SGHDN, CDR2 FVKESK, per germline. V lost 4 bases, J lost 6 bases, and 10 bases stayed unmatched. CDR3 nucleotide sequence: TGTGCCAGCAGCCCCTCTACCGGGACAGGGTTCAATGAGCAGTTCTTC. It yields the protein CASSPSTGTGFNEQFF.

This clonotype appeared many times. The rearrangement uses TRBV12-3 or TRBV12-4 and TRBJ1-1, with D possibly matching TRBD1 (6 bases). Trimming pared 6 bases from V and 0 bases from J, leaving 11 bases between. This CDR3 has 14 residues. The CDR3 is CASRIDRMNTEAFF. The DNA of the CDR3 is TGTGCCAGCAGAATCGACAGGATGAACACTGAAGCTTTCTTT.

The CDR3 region has the DNA TGTGCCAGCAGCCAAGATCTCGGACTAGCAGTAACCGCGAACACCGGGGAGCTGTTTTTT. The encoded protein is CASSQDLGLAVTANTGELFF. The V gene is TRBV3-1, the J gene TRBJ2-2; 8 nucleotides line up with TRBD2. V lost 0 bases to trimming and J lost 0 bases; unmatched junction nucleotides: 12. The CDR3 is made up of 20 amino acids. Germline V lookup: CDR1 LGHDT, CDR2 YNNKEL (reference sequence). Drawing the rest from reference TRBV3-1 and TRBJ2-2, the complete variable domain is DTAVSQTPKYLVTQMGNDKSIKCEQNLGHDTMYWYKQDSKKFLKIMFSYNNKELIINETVPNRFSPKSPDKAHLNLHINSLELGDSAVYFCASSQDLGLAVTANTGELFFGEGSRLTVL.